Detailed here is one TCR beta chain. CDR1 and CDR2 from the germline V gene are SNHLY and FYNNEI. The length of the CDR3 is 14 residues. The V end was cut by 2 bases, the J end by 6 bases, with 14 bases between. This sample is part of a study of shared clonotypes between healthy human individuals. Clones were read by immunoSEQ multiplex PCR, and TCRdb kept only the in-frame ones, dropping some. Of roughly 1,800,000 clones listed, less than 95% were seen once; the top ten hold more than 0.95%. CD8 cells regarded as naive lacked CD45RO, were positively chosen for CCR7, and omitted terminally differentiated effector memory CD45RA+ cells.

The clonotype was recovered from a man aged 18 to 29 in good health. Input material: naive CD8+ T cells sorted from blood. V and J are TRBV2 and TRBJ2-7; TRBD1 is a possible D gene (6 bases). CDR3 loop: CASSERNRVSEQYF. Here the CDR3 DNA reads TGTGCCAGCAGTGAAAGGAACAGGGTAAGCGAGCAGTACTTC.